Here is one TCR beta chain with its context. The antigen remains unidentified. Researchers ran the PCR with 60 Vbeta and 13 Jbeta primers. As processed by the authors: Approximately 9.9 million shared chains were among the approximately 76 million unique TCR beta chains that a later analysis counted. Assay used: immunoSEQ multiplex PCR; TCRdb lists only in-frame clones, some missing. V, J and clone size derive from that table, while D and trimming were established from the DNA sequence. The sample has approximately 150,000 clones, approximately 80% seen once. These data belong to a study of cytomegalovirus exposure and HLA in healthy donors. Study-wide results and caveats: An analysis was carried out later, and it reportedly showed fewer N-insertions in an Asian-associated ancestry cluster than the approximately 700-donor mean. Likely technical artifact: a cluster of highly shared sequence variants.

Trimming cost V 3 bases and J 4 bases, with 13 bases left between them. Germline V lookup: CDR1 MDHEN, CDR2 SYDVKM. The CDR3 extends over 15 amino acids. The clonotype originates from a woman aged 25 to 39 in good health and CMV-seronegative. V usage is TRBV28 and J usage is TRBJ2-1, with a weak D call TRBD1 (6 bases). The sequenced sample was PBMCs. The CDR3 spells CASSLPGQIYNEQFF. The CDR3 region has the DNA TGTGCCAGCAGTTTGCCTGGACAGATATACAATGAGCAGTTCTTC.